This entry concerns a single TCR beta chain. Alongside a J-beta primer mix, a sample-barcoded 5' primer served in a second PCR lasting roughly 6 to 11 cycles. Each cDNA molecule, via a template-switch adaptor with 12 random nucleotides, was tagged. TCRdb itself ran the 5' RACE reads through MiXCR, one entry per CDR3 protein. This table has over 700,000 distinct CDR3 sequences, around half appearing once. These data originate in a study of blood T cells in healthy people across ages. The J segment lost 4 bases and the V segment lost 2 bases, leaving 7 bases of the junction unmatched. Per the germline V gene, CDR1 is MNHEY and CDR2 is SVGEGT. The CDR3 extends over 17 amino acids.

The origin of this receptor is a man of 80 years or more in good health. Sequencing used blood. This sequence joins TRBV6-2 or TRBV6-3 and TRBJ2-5; 13 bases are shared with TRBD2. The CDR3 sequence: CASSYEGLAGWRETQYF. The CDR3 DNA follows: TGTGCCAGCAGTTACGAGGGACTAGCGGGATGGCGAGAGACCCAGTACTTC.